The rows below give T cell receptor beta chains drawn from one sample of a study of T-cell reconstitution after alpha-beta-depleted transplantation in children. TCRdb used MiXCR to reprocess the PCR reads, holding one entry per CDR3 protein. The repertoire has almost 250,000 distinct CDR3 sequences, roughly a quarter of them found once; the top ten carry 2.6%. The starting material was PBMCs, obtained before TCRalphabeta/CD19-depleted stem cell transplant. These receptors came from a girl aged 2 to 10 with Fanconi anemia, due to receive a stem cell transplant. CDR3s include the opening cysteine and the closing phenylalanine or tryptophan. D genes are given only for firm matches. Clone sizes are given selectively: once, few, many, or a class where the clone is expanded.

TGTGCCAGCAGCTTAGGAGGGGGTATCTACGAGCAGTACTTC | CASSLGGGIYEQYF | TRBJ2-7 | TRBV7-2 | . | few
TGCGCCAGCAGCCCCGAGCGGATTTACTACAATGAGCAGTTCTTC | CASSPERIYYNEQFF | TRBJ2-1 | TRBV5-1 | . | .
TGCAGTGCTAGATCCACCTACAATGAGCAGTTCTTC | CSARSTYNEQFF | TRBJ2-1 | TRBV20-1 | . | .
TGTGCCAGCAGCCCCAAACCCCGCGGGGCGGATACGCAGTATTTT | CASSPKPRGADTQYF | TRBJ2-3 | TRBV7-2 | . | once
TGCAGTGCTATGGACAGGGCCACAATTTACGAGCAGTACTTC | CSAMDRATIYEQYF | TRBJ2-7 | TRBV20-1 | TRBD1 | .
TGTGCCAGCAGCGAACTAGCGGGCTCCTACGAGCAGTACTTC | CASSELAGSYEQYF | TRBJ2-7 | TRBV2 | TRBD2 | .
TGTGCCACTCAGACTAGTTACCAAGAGACCCAGTACTTC | CATQTSYQETQYF | TRBJ2-5 | TRBV12-3/TRBV12-4 | . | .
TGTGCCAGCAGTTACTCGAGCTCCTACAATGAGCAGTTCTTC | CASSYSSSYNEQFF | TRBJ2-1 | TRBV6-5 | . | many
TGCAGTGCTAGGGACGGAACAGATACGCAGTATTTT | CSARDGTDTQYF | TRBJ2-3 | TRBV20-1 | . | .
TGTGCCAGCTCACCACCGGAGGGCGCGGACACCGGGGAGCTGTTTTTT | CASSPPEGADTGELFF | TRBJ2-2 | TRBV18 | . | many
TGCAGCGTCGGACCTGGGGGCACTGAAGCTTTCTTT | CSVGPGGTEAFF | TRBJ1-1 | TRBV29-1 | . | many
TGTGCCAGCAGTTTACAGGGGCCGAGATACGAGCAGTACTTC | CASSLQGPRYEQYF | TRBJ2-7 | TRBV12-3/TRBV12-4 | . | many
TGTGCCAGCAGCTTAATACGGGCCCTAAAGTATGAGCAGTTCTTC | CASSLIRALKYEQFF | TRBJ2-1 | TRBV7-3 | . | many
TGTGCCAGCAGCTTAGCTCTCGGCGTTGGGTCACCCCTCCACTTT | CASSLALGVGSPLHF | TRBJ1-6 | TRBV7-2 | . | many
TGTGCCAGCAGTCGAAGGGGACTATCCGCGACAGATACGCAGTATTTT | CASSRRGLSATDTQYF | TRBJ2-3 | TRBV6-1 | TRBD2 | .
TGCAGCGCTTGGACAGGGGCGAACACTGAAGCTTTCTTT | CSAWTGANTEAFF | TRBJ1-1 | TRBV29-1 | TRBD1 | many
TGCGCCAGCAGCCGGCTGGGCTTCGAAGCTTTCTTT | CASSRLGFEAFF | TRBJ1-1 | TRBV5-1 | . | few
TGTGCCAGCAGTCAGTATCAAGTCAGGGGTCAGCAGTATTTT | CASSQYQVRGQQYF | TRBJ2-3 | TRBV6-1 | . | .
TGCAGCGTTGATTTTGGTAGCTTTGAGACCCAGTACTTC | CSVDFGSFETQYF | TRBJ2-5 | TRBV29-1 | . | once
TGTGCCAGCAGCTTAAGGGAAGGACCCTTTTACAATGAGCAGTTCTTC | CASSLREGPFYNEQFF | TRBJ2-1 | TRBV7-2 | . | few
TGTGCCAGCAGTGCACGTACCGGGACTAGCGGGTACAATGAGCAGTTCTTC | CASSARTGTSGYNEQFF | TRBJ2-1 | TRBV25-1 | TRBD2 | many
TGCAGTGCTAGAGGCCGTTTCACTGGGGCCAACGTCCTGACTTTC | CSARGRFTGANVLTF | TRBJ2-6 | TRBV20-1 | . | .
TGCAGTGCTAAGGATTGGTCGCGGCTAGCGGGGGCGGGGTCCTACGAGCAGTACTTC | CSAKDWSRLAGAGSYEQYF | TRBJ2-7 | TRBV20-1 | TRBD2 | few
TGCGCCAGCAGCGTCACTAGCGGGGGGGATGAGAATGAGCAGTTCTTC | CASSVTSGGDENEQFF | TRBJ2-1 | TRBV5-1 | TRBD2 | .
TGTGCCAGCAGCCCCCGGGACAGCAACACAGATACGCAGTATTTT | CASSPRDSNTDTQYF | TRBJ2-3 | TRBV4-2 | TRBD1 | many
TGTGCCAGCAGTTACTCCGGGACAGTTAACTATGGCTACACCTTC | CASSYSGTVNYGYTF | TRBJ1-2 | TRBV6-5 | TRBD1 | many
TGTGCCAGCAGTTTAGAGGGGACAGGGCTGAACACTGAAGCTTTCTTT | CASSLEGTGLNTEAFF | TRBJ1-1 | TRBV12-3/TRBV12-4 | TRBD1 | .
TGTGCCAGCAGCCAATCGACCTCCCCCTACAATGAGCAGTTCTTC | CASSQSTSPYNEQFF | TRBJ2-1 | TRBV4-2 | . | .
TGTGCCAGCAGTTTACCCGGGGATGAGCAGTTCTTC | CASSLPGDEQFF | TRBJ2-1 | TRBV27 | . | .
TGCAGCGTAGAGTTAGCGGGAGAGCCGGCAGATACGCAGTATTTT | CSVELAGEPADTQYF | TRBJ2-3 | TRBV29-1 | TRBD2 | many
TGCGCCAGCAGCTTGTCAGGGATATTAAGATTTAACTATGGCTACACCTTC | CASSLSGILRFNYGYTF | TRBJ1-2 | TRBV5-1 | . | .
TGTGCCAGCAGCTTGGGGTGGTCCGACTACGAGCAGTACTTC | CASSLGWSDYEQYF | TRBJ2-7 | TRBV5-5 | . | many
TGCGCCAGCAGCTTGGAGCCTGGGGCCAACGTCCTGACTTTC | CASSLEPGANVLTF | TRBJ2-6 | TRBV5-1 | . | .
TGTGCCAGCAGTCCACAGCGGGCCGAAGAGACCCAGTACTTC | CASSPQRAEETQYF | TRBJ2-5 | TRBV28 | . | .
TGTGCCAGCACCCTGGGGACAGGCGGCTACGAGCAGTACTTC | CASTLGTGGYEQYF | TRBJ2-7 | TRBV12-3/TRBV12-4 | TRBD1 | .
TGTGCCAGCAGCGCTACAGGGGGCTCTGGGGCCAACGTCCTGACTTTC | CASSATGGSGANVLTF | TRBJ2-6 | TRBV2 | TRBD1 | .
TGTGCCAGCAGCTCGAGGACCGGGGAGCTGTTTTTT | CASSSRTGELFF | TRBJ2-2 | TRBV11-2 | . | many
TGCAGTGCTCACGATCTAGCGGGCCCATACAATGAGCAGTTCTTC | CSAHDLAGPYNEQFF | TRBJ2-1 | TRBV20-1 | TRBD2 | .
TGTGCCAGCAGTTCAGGGACAGGGGAATTAGCTTTCTTT | CASSSGTGELAFF | TRBJ1-1 | TRBV28 | TRBD1 | many
TGTGCCAGCAGCACCGGGACAGGACTCTACGAGCAGTACTTC | CASSTGTGLYEQYF | TRBJ2-7 | TRBV7-9 | TRBD1 | few
TGCAGCGTAACAGAAGCTGGAAACACCATATATTTT | CSVTEAGNTIYF | TRBJ1-3 | TRBV29-1 | . | few
TGCAGTCCACGAGCCTCCTCCTACGAGCAGTACTTC | CSPRASSYEQYF | TRBJ2-7 | TRBV20-1 | . | .
TGTGCCAGCAGTTTTCTAGCGGGGGCTATTAGGGAGACCCAGTACTTC | CASSFLAGAIRETQYF | TRBJ2-5 | TRBV12-3/TRBV12-4 | TRBD2 | .
TGTGCCAGCAGGAGCCAAGTAAGCAGGACAGATACGCAGTATTTT | CASRSQVSRTDTQYF | TRBJ2-3 | TRBV12-3/TRBV12-4 | . | many
TGTGCCAGCAGGGACGGGACAGGGGGCGGTTTCAGCTACGAGCAGTACTTC | CASRDGTGGGFSYEQYF | TRBJ2-7 | TRBV12-3/TRBV12-4 | TRBD1 | .
TGTGCCTGGAGCCCATTTGGTGGGACTGGAAACACCATATATTTT | CAWSPFGGTGNTIYF | TRBJ1-3 | TRBV30 | . | .
TGCAGTGCTGATAGACCCGAGACCCAGTACTTC | CSADRPETQYF | TRBJ2-5 | TRBV20-1 | . | .
TGTGCCAGCACCCTAAGATCGGGATTCAATCAGCCCCAGCATTTT | CASTLRSGFNQPQHF | TRBJ1-5 | TRBV12-3/TRBV12-4 | . | few
TGCGCCAGCCCCCGAAATTTCCGGACGCCTTTGGGATCAGGGGGCGTCCACCAAGAGACCCAGTACTTC | CASPRNFRTPLGSGGVHQETQYF | TRBJ2-5 | TRBV10-1 | TRBD1 | .
TGTGCCAGCGCGGTGGTCTACGAGCAGTACTTC | CASAVVYEQYF | TRBJ2-7 | TRBV6-6 | . | .
TGTGCCAGCAGCTTATCGGGCGGGGACACCGGGGAGCTGTTTTTT | CASSLSGGDTGELFF | TRBJ2-2 | TRBV7-6 | . | .
TGCGCCAGCAGCCAAGCGGGGACCTTCAGCTCCTACAATGAGCAGTTCTTC | CASSQAGTFSSYNEQFF | TRBJ2-1 | TRBV4-1 | . | few
TGTGCCAGCAGTCCGATCCGGGACAGCCTAAATCCTCCTCTTTTT | CASSPIRDSLNPPLF | TRBJ1-4 | TRBV28 | TRBD1 | .
TGTGCCAGCAGCCAAGATCTCCCTACCACCTTTCTAGCGGGAGGTTCCACAGATACGCAGTATTTT | CASSQDLPTTFLAGGSTDTQYF | TRBJ2-3 | TRBV4-2 | TRBD2 | many